This passage covers 17 T cell receptor beta chains from one sample sequenced in a study of cytomegalovirus exposure and HLA in healthy donors. PCR was performed using 60 Vbeta and 13 Jbeta primers. Profiled with immunoSEQ multiplex PCR; TCRdb holds only in-frame clones, not every one. Among tens of thousands of clones listed, over 60% were seen once. The specimen was PBMCs. These receptors all stem from a male donor in good health and CMV-seronegative.

The chain is built from TRBV2 and TRBJ2-1, with D possibly matching TRBD1 (6 bases). Germline V gene lookup returns CDR1 SNHLY and CDR2 FYNNEI. The ends were cut back, 7 bases at V and 5 bases at J, with 12 bases in the middle. The CDR3 has 13 amino acids. Here the CDR3 reads CASTPGTHNEQFF. In nucleotides, the CDR3 is TGTGCCAGCACCCCGGGGACACACAATGAGCAGTTCTTC.

The chain uses TRBV10-3 and TRBJ1-5; the D is unclear. Germline assignment: CDR1 ENHRY and CDR2 SYGVKD. The V end was cut by 6 bases, the J end by 2 bases, with 11 bases between. This CDR3 has 14 amino acids. CDR3 region: CAISPGKGNQPQHF. CDR3 DNA: TGTGCCATCAGCCCCGGGAAAGGCAATCAGCCCCAGCATTTT.

The chain employs TRBV5-4 and TRBJ2-7; a weak D match, TRBD2 (6 bases). Trimming took 2 bases from V and 0 from J, leaving 6 bases between them. CDR1 and CDR2 from the germline V gene are SGHNT and YYREEE (reference sequence). This CDR3 is built from 13 residues. The CDR3, as DNA: TGTGCCAGCAGCTTCGGGGGCTCCTACGAGCAGTACTTC. Its protein is CASSFGGSYEQYF.

The genes are TRBV5-1 and TRBJ2-1; 8 bases are shared with TRBD2. V dropped 3 bases and J dropped 2; count of bases not matched to a gene: 13. CDR1 SGHRS and CDR2 YFSETQ come from the germline V gene. The CDR3 loop spans 18 amino acids. CDR3 DNA sequence: TGCGCCAGCAGCTCCCAAACCCAGCGGGGGATTCCCTACAATGAGCAGTTCTTC. Translation: CASSSQTQRGIPYNEQFF.

This clone was recorded a few times. As DNA, the CDR3 is TGTGCCAGCAGCGTAGGGGCCGAGACAGGGGGCAAGCCCCTCCACTTT. Its protein product is CASSVGAETGGKPLHF. V and J are TRBV9 and TRBJ1-6; 10 bases line up with TRBD1. Germline V gene sequence: CDR1 SGDLS, CDR2 YYNGEE. CDR3 length equals 16 residues. Trimming removed 0 bases from V and 13 bases from J; junction bases left unmatched: 10. Full variable domain (outside the CDR3, taken from reference TRBV9 and TRBJ1-6): DSGVTQTPKHLITATGQRVTLRCSPRSGDLSVYWYQQSLDQGLQFLIQYYNGEERAKGNILERFSAQQFPDLHSELNLSSLELGDSALYFCASSVGAETGGKPLHFGNGTRLTVT.

This rearrangement joins TRBV6-5 to TRBJ2-7, with TRBD2 matching over 8 bases. The CDR3 is 15 amino acids. CDR1 is MNHEY and CDR2 is SVGAGI in the germline V gene. The V and J ends lost 2 bases and 6 bases, in that order; junction bases with no gene match: 9. Here the CDR3 reads CASSYTGTSSIEQYF. In DNA form, the CDR3 reads TGTGCCAGCAGTTACACCGGGACTAGTTCCATCGAGCAGTACTTC.

The V and J genes are TRBV5-4 and TRBJ2-1; 9 nucleotides match TRBD2. V trimming: 3 bases; J trimming: 8 bases; junction bases outside the gene matches: 9. This CDR3 spans 15 amino acids. CDR1 is SGHNT and CDR2 is YYREEE in the germline V gene (reference sequence). CDR3 sequence: CASSSPRLAEDEQFF. The CDR3 DNA is TGTGCCAGCAGCTCACCAAGACTAGCGGAGGATGAGCAGTTCTTC.

The rearrangement uses TRBV6-6 and TRBJ1-2; 10 bases are shared with TRBD1. CDR1 MNHNY and CDR2 SVGAGI come from the germline V gene (reference sequence). V shed 0 bases, J shed 6 bases, and the junction held 4 bases outside the gene matches. The CDR3 runs 15 residues. The CDR3 DNA sequence: TGTGCCAGCAGTTACTCGAGGGACAGGGGACATGGCTACACCTTC. This encodes CASSYSRDRGHGYTF.

The rearrangement uses TRBV6-5 and TRBJ1-3; D unresolved. Per germline, CDR1 MNHEY and CDR2 SVGAGI. Trimming pared 8 bases from V and 1 base from J, leaving 12 bases between. This CDR3 is built from 14 residues. The CDR3 DNA reads as TGTGCCAGCCAGGAGGGATTTTCTGGAAACACCATATATTTT. It encodes CASQEGFSGNTIYF.

J is TRBJ2-7 and V is TRBV7-2; perhaps TRBD2 as D (6 bases). The CDR3 extends over 15 amino acids. Trimming took 1 base from V and 3 from J, leaving 13 bases between them. In germline, CDR1 is SGHTA, CDR2 FQGNSA. In nucleotides, the CDR3 is TGTGCCAGCAGCTTAGGCGGTAGCGGATTCTACGAGCAGTACTTC. It codes for CASSLGGSGFYEQYF.

This clone was seen a handful of times. The chain has TRBV6-1 and TRBJ2-7, with 8 bases that match TRBD1. CDR3 size: 14 residues. Germline CDR1 reads MNHNS; CDR2 reads SASEGT. V lost 7 bases, J lost 1 base, and 6 bases stayed unmatched. The DNA of the CDR3 is TGTGCCAGCAAAACAGGGGGGCTATCCTACGAGCAGTACTTC. Its translation: CASKTGGLSYEQYF.

The chain is built from TRBV6-5 and TRBJ2-7; a weak D match, TRBD1 (6 bases). CDR1 MNHEY and CDR2 SVGAGI come from the germline V gene. The CDR3 length is 14 residues. V was pared by 5 bases and J by 0 bases, with 11 bases between. CDR3 bases: TGTGCCAGCAGTCTAGACAGGACCTCCTACGAGCAGTACTTC. Its translation is CASSLDRTSYEQYF.

This CDR3 is CASSRDQASNQPQHF. CDR3 bases: TGTGCCAGCAGTCGAGACCAGGCATCCAATCAGCCCCAGCATTTT. The J gene is TRBJ1-5, the V gene TRBV14; D gene unclear. Germline V CDR1 and CDR2: SGHDN, FVKESK. The ends were cut back, 6 bases at V and 3 bases at J, with 15 bases in the middle. This CDR3 is 15 amino acids long. The whole variable domain, remainder taken from reference TRBV14 and TRBJ1-5, is EAGVTQFPSHSVIEKGQTVTLRCDPISGHDNLYWYRRVMGKEIKFLLHFVKESKQDESGMPNNRFLAERTGGTYSTLKVQPAELEDSGVYFCASSRDQASNQPQHFGDGTRLSIL.

The gene calls are TRBV5-1 and TRBJ1-1; D is perhaps TRBD1 (5 bases). The length of the CDR3 is 17 residues. Germline CDR1 reads SGHRS; CDR2 reads YFSETQ. Trimming took 4 bases from V and 1 from J, leaving 20 bases between them. CDR3 bases: TGCGCCAGCAGCCACACAAGCCCTACAGGCCCGAACACTGAAGCTTTCTTT. Translating gives CASSHTSPTGPNTEAFF.

The chain is built from TRBV6-7 and TRBJ1-1, with a possible D match to TRBD1 (5 bases). TRBV6-7 is given ORF status, its function remaining uncertain. The CDR3 runs 12 residues. The V gene lost 5 bases and the J gene lost 8 bases, with 12 bases spanning the gap. The CDR3, as DNA: TGTGCCAGCAGTCGCCGACAGAAAGAAGCTTTCTTT. Amino acids: CASSRRQKEAFF.

This sequence joins TRBV7-2 and TRBJ2-1, with a possible D match to TRBD2 (6 bases). The germline gives CDR1 SGHTA, CDR2 FQGNSA. V dropped 3 bases and J dropped 7 bases, with 19 bases sitting between them. The CDR3 covers 16 residues. The CDR3 sequence is CASSFSGGRSSNEQFF. Here the CDR3 DNA reads TGTGCCAGCAGCTTCTCCGGGGGACGCAGTTCTAATGAGCAGTTCTTC.

The rearrangement joins TRBV7-2 to TRBJ2-3; TRBD2 matches 9 bases. The germline V gene has CDR1 SGHTA and CDR2 FQGNSA. V trimming: 5 bases; J trimming: 7 bases; junction bases outside the gene matches: 4. This CDR3 contains 13 residues. CDR3 loop: CASSLGTSNTQYF. The DNA of the CDR3 is TGTGCCAGCAGCCTAGGGACTAGCAATACGCAGTATTTT.